The 23 T cell receptor beta chains presented below share a single source sample, sequenced in a study of T cell repertoires in cytomegalovirus infection. From the reads, TCRdb called clonotypes with MiXCR, one entry per CDR3 protein. The data hold about 440,000 distinct CDR3 sequences, with 25% to 40% observed a single time. The material sequenced was PBMCs. These TCRs come from a human donor in good health (CMV status not recorded). Some clones in this sample may be carry-over from other donors' samples.

At least ten counts were recorded for this clonotype. This rearrangement joins TRBV7-2 to TRBJ2-7; 9 positions agree with TRBD2. With V trimmed by 0 bases and J by 6 bases, 6 bases remained unmatched. Looked up from germline, CDR1 is SGHTA and CDR2 is FQGNSA. This CDR3 is 15 amino acids long. The CDR3: CASSLAGAGGREQYF. DNA of the CDR3: TGTGCCAGCAGCTTAGCGGGTGCGGGGGGGCGCGAGCAGTACTTC. The full variable domain, with the rest looked up from reference TRBV7-2 and TRBJ2-7, is GAGVSQSPSNKVTEKGKDVELRCDPISGHTALYWYRQSLGQGLEFLIYFQGNSAPDKSGLPSDRFSAERTGGSVSTLTIQRTQQEDSAVYLCASSLAGAGGREQYFGPGTRLTVT.

This clonotype was seen at least ten times. The V call is TRBV7-3, the J call TRBJ2-5; the D is unclear. Germline V gene sequence: CDR1 SGHTA, CDR2 FQGTGA. V lost 5 bases, J lost 4 bases, and 11 bases lay in between. The CDR3 totals 13 residues. CDR3 protein: CASSLRARETQYF. CDR3 DNA: TGTGCCAGCAGCCTCCGGGCCCGAGAGACCCAGTACTTC. The full variable domain, in which reference TRBV7-3 and TRBJ2-5 provide the parts outside the CDR3, is GAGVSQTPSNKVTEKGKYVELRCDPISGHTALYWYRQSLGQGPEFLIYFQGTGAADDSGLPNDRFFAVRPEGSVSTLKIQRTERGDSAVYLCASSLRARETQYFGPGTRLLVL.

The chain joins TRBV5-1 to TRBJ2-2; D is tentatively TRBD1 or TRBD2 (5 bases each). From germline, CDR1 is SGHRS and CDR2 YFSETQ. CDR3 length equals 14 residues. V lost 0 bases to trimming and J lost 9 bases, with 12 bases between them. CDR3: CASSLGGPSRELFF. CDR3 bases: TGCGCCAGCAGCTTGGGGGGACCTTCTCGGGAGCTGTTTTTT.

This sequence joins TRBV5-6 and TRBJ1-1, with a possible D match to TRBD1 (5 bases). The CDR3 runs 14 residues. Deletions cut 4 bases from V and 1 base from J, with 11 bases between. The germline V gene has CDR1 SGHDT and CDR2 YYEEEE. The CDR3 loop reads CASSDGTGNTEAFF. The CDR3 coding sequence is TGTGCCAGCAGCGACGGGACGGGGAACACTGAAGCTTTCTTT.

This clonotype appeared a few times. The chain recombines TRBV19 with TRBJ1-5; D not certain. From germline, CDR1 is LNHDA and CDR2 SQIVND (reference sequence). V shed 7 bases and J shed 4 bases, with 11 bases lying between them. There are 13 residues in the CDR3. This CDR3 is CASNSGWNQPQHF. CDR3 coding DNA: TGTGCCAGTAACAGTGGGTGGAATCAGCCCCAGCATTTT.

The rearrangement links TRBV6-5 to TRBJ1-2; TRBD1 matches 7 bases. V lost 5 bases, J lost 0 bases, and 6 bases stayed unmatched. Germline-derived CDR1 and CDR2 are MNHEY and SVGAGI. The CDR3 loop spans 15 amino acids. CDR3 region: CASSVDRASNYGYTF. Here the CDR3 DNA reads TGTGCCAGCAGTGTCGACAGGGCTTCTAACTATGGCTACACCTTC.

This clonotype was counted between two and nine times. The chain links TRBV18 to TRBJ2-1; D is uncertain. The CDR3 totals 16 residues. From germline, CDR1 is KGHSH and CDR2 LQKENI. The V end lost 2 bases, the J end lost 1 base, and 12 bases lay between the germline ends. The chain's CDR3 is CASSPNEGPSYNEQFF. The CDR3, as DNA: TGTGCCAGCTCACCAAATGAAGGGCCGTCCTACAATGAGCAGTTCTTC.

This clonotype was detected a few times. This sequence joins TRBV6-5 and TRBJ1-1, with TRBD1 identical over 12 bases. The CDR3 is made up of 17 amino acids. V was clipped by 2 bases and J by 5 bases; unmatched bases: 9. Germline loops: CDR1 MNHEY, CDR2 SVGAGI. CDR3 loop: CASSYGTGTGGYTEAFF. CDR3 nucleotides: TGTGCCAGCAGTTACGGGACCGGGACAGGGGGCTATACTGAAGCTTTCTTT.

This chain connects TRBV27 to TRBJ1-4; D not resolved. The CDR3 sequence is 14 residues long. Per germline, CDR1 MNHEY and CDR2 SMNVEV (reference sequence). The V end was cut by 3 bases, the J end by 0 bases, with 5 bases between. CDR3 DNA: TGTGCCAGCAGTTTCTCTCCAACTAATGAAAAACTGTTTTTT. As protein: CASSFSPTNEKLFF.

The table lists this clonotype with many counts. The V call is TRBV7-2, the J call TRBJ2-3; D unresolved. V dropped 1 base and J dropped 5 bases, with 10 bases sitting between them. Germline CDR1 and CDR2: SGHTA and FQGNSA. This CDR3 contains 14 residues. CDR3 DNA: TGTGCCAGCAGCTTAGACCCCATGGGAGATACGCAGTATTTT. Encoded protein: CASSLDPMGDTQYF. Using reference TRBV7-2 and TRBJ2-3 for the parts outside the CDR3, the full variable domain is GAGVSQSPSNKVTEKGKDVELRCDPISGHTALYWYRQSLGQGLEFLIYFQGNSAPDKSGLPSDRFSAERTGGSVSTLTIQRTQQEDSAVYLCASSLDPMGDTQYFGPGTRLTVL.

This clonotype showed up many times. The chain carries TRBV7-6 and TRBJ1-1; D remains ambiguous. The ends were cut back, 2 bases at V and 0 bases at J, with 7 bases in the middle. Germline CDR1 is SGHVS and CDR2 is FNYEAQ. This CDR3 has 14 residues. This CDR3 is CASSLIPLNTEAFF. The CDR3 bases are TGTGCCAGCAGCTTAATCCCGTTGAACACTGAAGCTTTCTTT.

The CDR3 bases are TGTGCCAGCACGATAACTAGCGATCAGTTCTTC. This codes for CASTITSDQFF. The chain joins TRBV2 to TRBJ2-1; 7 bases match TRBD2. Germline V lookup: CDR1 SNHLY, CDR2 FYNNEI. CDR3 length: 11 amino acids. V shed 7 bases, J shed 13 bases, and the junction held 7 bases outside the gene matches.

This clonotype has ten or more counts. The rearrangement uses TRBV7-2 and TRBJ1-2; D perhaps matches TRBD1 (5 bases). The V and J ends lost 1 base and 7 bases respectively, with 13 bases between them. CDR1 is SGHTA and CDR2 is FQGNSA in the germline V gene. The CDR3 has 14 residues. The CDR3 nucleotides are TGTGCCAGCAGCTTAGAGGGCAGGGCGGCTGGCTACACCTTC. This translates into CASSLEGRAAGYTF.

The CDR3 loop reads CASSQSTPGLNTGELFF. CDR3 bases: TGCGCCAGCAGTCAATCGACCCCAGGGTTGAACACCGGGGAGCTGTTTTTT. The chain is built from TRBV23-1 and TRBJ2-2; maybe TRBD1 (5 bases). TRBV23-1 carries the ORF label, with uncertain function. V lost 0 bases and J 1 base, leaving 12 bases between the germline ends. CDR3 length equals 17 residues.

This clonotype occurred many times. This sequence joins TRBV7-2 and TRBJ2-7; a possible D gene is TRBD2 (5 bases). V gave up 5 bases and J gave up 4 bases, with 15 bases separating them. Germline CDR1 reads SGHTA; CDR2 reads FQGNSA. The CDR3 is 14 amino acids. The CDR3 DNA is TGTGCCAGCAGCCCCCGGGGATTAGGTTACGAGCAGTACTTC. This gives the protein CASSPRGLGYEQYF. Full variable domain (outside the CDR3, taken from reference TRBV7-2 and TRBJ2-7): GAGVSQSPSNKVTEKGKDVELRCDPISGHTALYWYRQSLGQGLEFLIYFQGNSAPDKSGLPSDRFSAERTGGSVSTLTIQRTQQEDSAVYLCASSPRGLGYEQYFGPGTRLTVT.

This clonotype was detected once. At one of its ends the junction is not consistent with the germline gene, which may arise from a read error. V is TRBV12-3 or TRBV12-4 and J is TRBJ2-3, with D perhaps TRBD2 (6 bases). The CDR3 is made up of 13 amino acids. DNA of the CDR3: TGTGCCAGAAGCCCCGGGGGTCCATATACGCTGTATTTT. It translates to CARSPGGPYTLYF.

The gene calls are TRBV27 and TRBJ2-7; 9 bases agree with TRBD1. V shed 5 bases, J shed 2 bases, and the junction held 7 bases outside the gene matches. The CDR3 covers 15 residues. CDR1 MNHEY and CDR2 SMNVEV come from the germline V gene (reference sequence). CDR3 bases: TGTGCCAGCAGTCCTTCGGACAGGGGCGCCTACGAGCAGTACTTC. Translating it yields CASSPSDRGAYEQYF.

V gene TRBV12-3 or TRBV12-4 combines with J gene TRBJ2-5, with 8 bases that match TRBD2. Trimming cost V 3 bases and J 2 bases; bases outside gene matches: 11. The CDR3 contains 17 residues. CDR3 DNA: TGTGCCAGCAGTTTCGCGTGGGCGGGGGGAAGGCAAGAGACCCAGTACTTC. It is translated as CASSFAWAGGRQETQYF.

This clonotype was seen a few times. The V and J genes are TRBV6-2 or TRBV6-3 and TRBJ2-1, with 13 bases that match TRBD2. CDR1 and CDR2 (germline): MNHEY, SVGEGT. The CDR3 is 14 amino acids. The junction had 1 base not matched to a gene; V was cut back by 5 bases and J by 6 bases. The CDR3 DNA reads TGTGCCAGCAGTCGGACTAGCGGGGGCAATGAGCAGTTCTTC. Translation gives CASSRTSGGNEQFF.

A remark on this clonotype: Sequence at one end of the junction differs from germline and may be a read error. The chain employs TRBV6-6 and TRBJ1-2, with a weak D call TRBD1 (6 bases). The V gene's germline CDR1 is MNHNY and CDR2 SVGAGI (reference sequence). There are 13 residues in the CDR3. For the CDR3, the DNA is TGTGCCCGCAGTGCAGGGGTGAGCTATGGCTACACCTTC. Protein product: CARSAGVSYGYTF.

Ten or more counts support this clonotype. The chain combines TRBV7-2 with TRBJ2-3; TRBD2 aligns across 7 bases. The germline gives CDR1 SGHTA, CDR2 FQGNSA. The CDR3 spans 15 residues. After removal of 0 bases from V and 4 bases from J, the junction contained 4 bases not matched to a gene. CDR3 bases: TGTGCCAGCAGCTTAGCGGGGGGGACGGCAGATACGCAGTATTTT. Protein product: CASSLAGGTADTQYF.

This clonotype came up many times. The J gene is TRBJ1-6, the V gene TRBV7-2; perhaps TRBD1 as D (5 bases). The CDR3 runs to 12 residues. Trimming took 5 bases from V and 14 from J, leaving 13 bases between them. The germline V gene has CDR1 SGHTA and CDR2 FQGNSA. The DNA of the CDR3 is TGTGCCAGCAGCCCTCTACAACAGGCCCTCCACTTT. Protein product: CASSPLQQALHF.

Only a few counts were recorded for this clonotype. The V call is TRBV7-4, the J call TRBJ1-4, with 10 bases that match TRBD1. Germline V lookup: CDR1 SGHVT, CDR2 SQSDAQ. The CDR3 covers 16 residues. The junction had 8 bases not matched to a gene; V was cut back by 5 bases and J by 5 bases. CDR3 coding DNA: TGTGCCAGCAGCGCGGGACAGGGGTCTCCCAATGAAAAACTGTTTTTT. Translation: CASSAGQGSPNEKLFF.